This T cell receptor (beta chain) originates from a study of T-cell memory formation after mild COVID-19. Study-wide points: CD4+ contracting clones lay mainly in CM and EM, CD8+ ones in EMRA. Researchers found some responding clones in pre-infection memory, a sign that cross-reactive memory joined. The study found balanced CD4/CD8 in clones contracting day 15 to 85 and a CD4+ lean in later expanders.

With V trimmed by 0 bases and J by 0 bases, 1 base remained unmatched. The CDR3 runs to 16 residues. CDR1 and CDR2 (germline): DFQATT, SNEGSKA (reference sequence). Researchers used 5'RACE with constant-segment primers to make TCR alpha and TCR beta cDNA libraries that carry sample barcodes and UMIs. Each CDR3 protein gets one entry after TCRdb re-called the 5' RACE reads with MiXCR. The sample has about 440,000 distinct CDR3 sequences; about 20% are singletons. In this sample, this clonotype turned up a few times. The antigen remains unidentified. Sequencing was done on a sample of PBMCs or a T cell subset sorted from them (not recorded which). The chain combines TRBV20-1 with TRBJ2-7, with 14 bases that match TRBD2. The TCR was taken from an adult woman who had mild COVID-19 (a few samples of this study predate the infection). Cell type and time point are not known. The DNA of the CDR3 is TGCAGTGCTAGAGATGGGACTAGCGGGAGCTCCTACGAGCAGTACTTC. It translates to CSARDGTSGSSYEQYF.